The clone carrying this TCR beta chain was seen only a few times. Its matching antigen is unknown. The CDR3 length is 13 residues. The ends were cut back, 1 base at V and 6 bases at J, with 10 bases in the middle. Germline V lookup: CDR1 LNHDA, CDR2 SQIVND (reference sequence). The data derive from a study of beta chain features in type 1 diabetes. Study-wide findings and caveats: Across patients, naive, central memory and Treg TCRB repertoires exhibited apparently greater similarity than was observed across healthy donors.

Every bit of the isolated RNA underwent reverse transcription, so sequencing read expressed TCRB transcripts. Some clones are missing from TCRdb's copy, which holds only in-frame ones; the method was immunoSEQ multiplex PCR. The data hold 390,000 or so clones, with approximately 15% observed a single time. The receptor comes from a man under 40 in good health. The chain joins TRBV19 to TRBJ2-7; possibly TRBD1 for D (6 bases). The sample comprised naive CD4+ T cells from blood. The CDR3 reads CASSIGTDSEQYV. CDR3 DNA sequence: TGTGCCAGTAGTATAGGAACGGACAGCGAGCAGTACGTC.